This T cell receptor beta chain was profiled in a study of OX40 agonist ivuxolimab in advanced cancers. This clone was seen just once. TCRdb's table, derived via immunoSEQ multiplex PCR, lists solely in-frame clones and lacks some. The table lists tens of thousands of clones, 89% of them singletons. The source is an adult with an advanced solid tumor such as melanoma, head and neck, liver or kidney cancer. The sample here was CD4+ or CD8+ T cells sorted from blood, taken in a trial of the OX40 agonist ivuxolimab.

The DNA of the CDR3 is TGTGCCAGCAGCTTAGCCCTGACAGACTACGAGCAGTACTTC. This translates into CASSLALTDYEQYF. The V call is TRBV7-6, the J call TRBJ2-7; maybe TRBD1 (5 bases). V lost 0 bases to trimming and J lost 3 bases, with 9 bases between them. The CDR3 has 14 amino acids. Germline assignment: CDR1 SGHVS and CDR2 FNYEAQ.